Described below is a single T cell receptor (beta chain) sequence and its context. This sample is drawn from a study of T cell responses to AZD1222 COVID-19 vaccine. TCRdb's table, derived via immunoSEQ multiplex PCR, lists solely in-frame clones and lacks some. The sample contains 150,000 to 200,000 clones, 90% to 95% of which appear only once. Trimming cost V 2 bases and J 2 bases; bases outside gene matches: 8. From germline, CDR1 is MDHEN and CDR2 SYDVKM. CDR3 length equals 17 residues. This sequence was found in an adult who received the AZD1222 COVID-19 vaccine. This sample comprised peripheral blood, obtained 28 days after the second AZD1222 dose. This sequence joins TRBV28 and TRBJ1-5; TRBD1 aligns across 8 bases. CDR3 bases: TGTGCCAGCAGTTTAGGGCCGCGGGGACAGGGCAATCAGCCCCAGCATTTT. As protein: CASSLGPRGQGNQPQHF.